This TCR beta chain comes out of a study of CXCR3-negative and CXCR3-positive naive CD8 T cells. A CD45RO-CCR7+CD27+CD95- phenotype identified naive CD8+ T cells. Its frequency marks this clonotype as medium-sized. Its antigen is still unknown. Through 5' RACE with UMI labels, the TRB cDNA libraries were prepared. TCRdb re-called the 5' RACE reads and shows each CDR3 protein once, DNA omitted. The repertoire table contains roughly 7,200 distinct CDR3 sequences. Study-level findings and limits: It was found that naive subsets had comparable surface CD5, and TCR strength was inferred from TRB CDR3 properties. For CXCR3-positive naive cells, TRB CDR3s were more hydrophobic than those of CXCR3-negative naive cells. Memory CD8+ cells showed much lower diversity, while both naive subsets were comparably high.

This CDR3 has 14 amino acids. Sequencing was done on a sample of naive CXCR3+ CD8+ T cells from blood. Subset here: CD45RO-CCR7+CD27+CD95- naive CD8+ T cells expressing CXCR3 (TNR3+). This chain connects TRBV12-3 or TRBV12-4 to TRBJ2-1; the D call of TRBD2 rests on TCRdb alone, since no DNA is present to check it. The receptor was derived from a human donor in good health. Some clones in this sample may be carry-over from other donors' samples. CDR3 in amino acids: CASSSGLAYNEQFF.